A selection of T cell receptor beta chains follows, all from one sample in a study of vaccination and CD4 T cells after COVID-19. TCRdb passed the PCR reads through MiXCR, listing each CDR3 protein once. The repertoire holds under 25,000 distinct CDR3 sequences, with around 45% as singletons. Their antigens are not known. The sample consisted of CD4+ T cells from blood, cultured in vitro. These receptors all stem from a human donor who had recovered from COVID-19. CDR3s include the opening cysteine and the closing phenylalanine or tryptophan. The order of the fields is D gene, J gene, clone size, V gene, CDR3 protein, CDR3 DNA. D genes are given only for firm matches. Some rows have no size entry. The others give once, few or many, or a class for an expanded clone.

NA	TRBJ1-5	few	TRBV6-5	CASSYSAVSNQPQHF	TGTGCCAGCAGTTACTCGGCCGTTAGCAATCAGCCCCAGCATTTT
TRBD1	TRBJ2-3	NA	TRBV6-2/TRBV6-3	CASSHRGLVADTQYF	TGTGCCAGCAGCCACAGGGGGCTAGTGGCAGATACGCAGTATTTT
TRBD1	TRBJ2-5	NA	TRBV5-1	CATRQGTETQYF	TGCGCCACAAGACAGGGGACAGAGACCCAGTACTTC
NA	TRBJ1-1	NA	TRBV24-1	CATSRGTEAFF	TGTGCCACCAGTAGGGGTACTGAAGCTTTCTTT
TRBD2	TRBJ2-7	few	TRBV7-2	CASSLWTSGYEQYF	TGTGCCAGCAGCTTATGGACTAGCGGATACGAGCAGTACTTC
TRBD1	TRBJ2-1	once	TRBV6-1	CASSEASAGGIGNEQFF	TGTGCCAGCAGTGAAGCTTCGGCAGGGGGAATAGGAAATGAGCAGTTCTTC
NA	TRBJ1-6	NA	TRBV10-3	CATREGGSYNSPLHF	TGTGCCACCAGGGAAGGGGGGTCCTATAATTCACCCCTCCACTTT
TRBD2	TRBJ2-2	NA	TRBV4-2	CASSQPGTSESTGELFF	TGTGCCAGCAGCCAGCCAGGGACTAGCGAGAGCACCGGGGAGCTGTTTTTT
TRBD1	TRBJ1-1	once	TRBV7-9	CASSMDRVGEAFF	TGTGCCAGCAGCATGGACAGGGTGGGTGAAGCTTTCTTT
NA	TRBJ2-5	NA	TRBV4-2	CASSQAVSETQYF	TGTGCCAGCAGCCAAGCGGTCTCGGAGACCCAGTACTTC
TRBD1	TRBJ2-1	NA	TRBV19	CASSRTGGKQFF	TGTGCCAGTAGTAGGACAGGGGGCAAGCAGTTCTTC
TRBD2	TRBJ2-2	NA	TRBV7-2	CASLGLANTGELFF	TGTGCCAGTTTGGGACTAGCGAACACCGGGGAGCTGTTTTTT
NA	TRBJ1-2	few	TRBV4-2	CASSQDQGLGYTF	TGTGCCAGCAGCCAAGATCAGGGGCTTGGCTACACCTTC
NA	TRBJ1-2	few	TRBV27	CASRSSGGDYGYTF	TGTGCCAGCAGATCTTCGGGTGGTGACTATGGCTACACCTTC
NA	TRBJ2-4	NA	TRBV6-5	CASSYGGASKNIQYF	TGTGCCAGCAGTTACGGTGGGGCTTCCAAAAACATTCAGTACTTC
NA	TRBJ1-5	NA	TRBV5-3	CARSFQRLKNQPQHF	TGTGCCAGAAGCTTTCAGCGCTTGAAAAATCAGCCCCAGCATTTT
TRBD2	TRBJ2-3	NA	TRBV10-3	CAISALQAAGGPKGTDTQYF	TGTGCCATCAGTGCCCTCCAAGCAGCGGGGGGGCCGAAGGGCACAGATACGCAGTATTTT
TRBD1	TRBJ2-7	NA	TRBV20-1	CSATGQNEQYF	TGCAGTGCTACGGGACAGAACGAGCAGTACTTC
TRBD1	TRBJ2-7	NA	TRBV12-3/TRBV12-4	CASSLNRGRAYEQYF	TGTGCCAGCAGTCTTAACAGGGGGCGAGCCTACGAGCAGTACTTC
TRBD1	TRBJ1-2	large	TRBV6-1	CASTRTGLQGYTF	TGTGCCAGCACCCGGACAGGGTTGCAGGGCTACACCTTC
NA	TRBJ1-2	NA	TRBV5-4	CASSWPRDGYHYTF	TGTGCCAGCAGCTGGCCCCGGGATGGATATCACTACACCTTC
TRBD1	TRBJ1-1	NA	TRBV19	CASNDREWVGEAFF	TGTGCCAGTAATGACAGGGAGTGGGTGGGTGAAGCTTTCTTT
TRBD1	TRBJ1-4	NA	TRBV7-2	CASSVDRGREKLFF	TGTGCCAGCAGCGTTGACAGGGGTCGGGAAAAACTGTTTTTT
NA	TRBJ1-4	NA	TRBV7-9	CASSSGGDEKLFF	TGTGCCAGCAGCTCGGGTGGGGATGAAAAACTGTTTTTT
NA	TRBJ1-2	NA	TRBV10-3	CAISESTPNYGYTF	TGTGCCATCAGTGAGTCGACGCCGAACTATGGCTACACCTTC
NA	TRBJ2-1	NA	TRBV11-3	CASSLGGVWGEQFF	TGTGCCAGCAGCTTAGGGGGGGTTTGGGGTGAGCAGTTCTTC
TRBD1	TRBJ2-7	NA	TRBV6-4	CASRGTAYEQYF	TGTGCCAGCAGGGGGACAGCCTACGAGCAGTACTTC
NA	TRBJ1-1	NA	TRBV30	CAWRPSGQVTEAFF	TGTGCCTGGAGGCCCTCGGGACAAGTCACTGAAGCTTTCTTT
NA	TRBJ2-2	NA	TRBV20-1	CSAATDSPGELFF	TGCAGTGCTGCCACTGACAGCCCCGGGGAGCTGTTTTTT
NA	TRBJ2-7	NA	TRBV5-4	CASSLRLNEQYF	TGTGCCAGCAGCTTGAGACTTAACGAGCAGTACTTC
NA	TRBJ2-5	NA	TRBV20-1	CSANQETQYF	TGCAGTGCGAACCAAGAGACCCAGTACTTC